These T cell receptor beta chains were read from a single sample in a study of blood T cell repertoires in COVID-19. Assay used: immunoSEQ multiplex PCR; TCRdb lists only in-frame clones, some missing. The repertoire holds 430,000 or so clones, with nearly 90% as singletons. The sample was PBMCs or T cells enriched from blood (not recorded which). The receptors originated from a young woman who had been exposed to COVID-19. CDR3s include the opening cysteine and the closing phenylalanine or tryptophan. D genes are given only for firm matches. Clone size appears in some rows only: once, few, many, or a class for an expanded clone.

d_gene: TRBD1; v_gene: TRBV5-8; j_gene: TRBJ2-7; abundance: -; CDR3aa: CASSNRGFYEQYF; CDR3nt: TGTGCCAGCAGTAACAGGGGCTTCTACGAGCAGTACTTC
d_gene: -; v_gene: TRBV27; j_gene: TRBJ2-2; abundance: -; CDR3aa: CASTILREEGTGELFF; CDR3nt: TGTGCCAGCACGATACTTCGTGAGGAAGGCACCGGGGAGCTGTTTTTT
d_gene: -; v_gene: TRBV5-1; j_gene: TRBJ2-5; abundance: -; CDR3aa: CASSLSLQGSLQETQYF; CDR3nt: TGCGCCAGCAGCTTGAGCTTGCAGGGATCCCTCCAAGAGACCCAGTACTTC
d_gene: -; v_gene: TRBV11-2; j_gene: TRBJ1-6; abundance: once; CDR3aa: CASSPGLGGSPLHF; CDR3nt: TGTGCCAGCAGCCCTGGACTAGGGGGTTCACCCCTCCACTTT
d_gene: -; v_gene: TRBV2; j_gene: TRBJ2-2; abundance: -; CDR3aa: CATTYRENTGELFF; CDR3nt: TGTGCCACAACATACAGGGAGAACACCGGGGAGCTGTTTTTT
d_gene: -; v_gene: TRBV5-1; j_gene: TRBJ1-4; abundance: -; CDR3aa: CASSWGPSGEKLFF; CDR3nt: TGCGCCAGCAGCTGGGGCCCTTCGGGCGAAAAACTGTTTTTT
d_gene: -; v_gene: TRBV6-1; j_gene: TRBJ2-7; abundance: -; CDR3aa: CASSESPRGPPYF; CDR3nt: TGTGCCAGCAGTGAATCCCCCAGGGGCCCCCCGTACTTC
d_gene: -; v_gene: TRBV28; j_gene: TRBJ2-5; abundance: once; CDR3aa: CASSLFFSWRDPPEGETQYF; CDR3nt: TGTGCCAGCAGTTTATTTTTTAGTTGGAGGGACCCCCCGGAGGGAGAGACCCAGTACTTC
d_gene: -; v_gene: TRBV7-8; j_gene: TRBJ1-1; abundance: -; CDR3aa: CASRPRGQGGTEAFF; CDR3nt: TGTGCCAGCAGGCCACGAGGCCAAGGGGGCACTGAAGCTTTCTTT
d_gene: -; v_gene: TRBV7-2; j_gene: TRBJ2-1; abundance: -; CDR3aa: CASSLEGTGYREQFF; CDR3nt: TGTGCCAGCAGCTTAGAGGGCACAGGGTATCGTGAGCAGTTCTTC
d_gene: TRBD1; v_gene: TRBV5-1; j_gene: TRBJ1-1; abundance: -; CDR3aa: CASSRTGDTEAFF; CDR3nt: TGCGCCAGCAGCCGGACAGGGGACACTGAAGCTTTCTTT
d_gene: TRBD2; v_gene: TRBV20-1; j_gene: TRBJ2-1; abundance: -; CDR3aa: CSASHPGLAQREQFF; CDR3nt: TGCAGTGCTAGTCACCCGGGACTAGCACAACGGGAGCAGTTCTTC
d_gene: TRBD1; v_gene: TRBV6-1; j_gene: TRBJ1-2; abundance: -; CDR3aa: CASSVKLTVGTGTYGYTF; CDR3nt: TGTGCCAGCAGTGTGAAATTGACTGTCGGGACAGGCACCTATGGCTACACCTTC
d_gene: TRBD2; v_gene: TRBV2; j_gene: TRBJ2-7; abundance: -; CDR3aa: CASSGGGRTSGAGYEQYF; CDR3nt: TGTGCCAGCAGTGGTGGAGGCCGGACTAGCGGGGCGGGGTACGAGCAGTACTTC
d_gene: TRBD2; v_gene: TRBV7-6; j_gene: TRBJ2-3; abundance: -; CDR3aa: CASSLEGGTTDTQYF; CDR3nt: TGTGCCAGCAGCTTAGAGGGAGGGACTACAGATACGCAGTATTTT
d_gene: TRBD2; v_gene: TRBV19; j_gene: TRBJ2-2; abundance: -; CDR3aa: CASGSGAGFTGELFF; CDR3nt: TGTGCCAGTGGGAGCGGGGCTGGGTTTACCGGGGAGCTGTTTTTT
d_gene: -; v_gene: TRBV19; j_gene: TRBJ1-5; abundance: -; CDR3aa: CASSIGRRDNQPQHF; CDR3nt: TGTGCCAGTAGTATAGGGAGGAGGGACAATCAGCCCCAGCATTTT
d_gene: TRBD2; v_gene: TRBV6-5; j_gene: TRBJ2-1; abundance: -; CDR3aa: CASRHASGTYNEQFF; CDR3nt: TGTGCCAGCAGACACGCTAGCGGGACTTACAATGAGCAGTTCTTC
d_gene: -; v_gene: TRBV5-1; j_gene: TRBJ1-3; abundance: -; CDR3aa: CASRPGLSGNTIYF; CDR3nt: TGCGCCAGCAGGCCAGGCCTCTCTGGAAACACCATATATTTT
d_gene: -; v_gene: TRBV11-3; j_gene: TRBJ2-1; abundance: -; CDR3aa: CASSPSGDVYEQFF; CDR3nt: TGTGCCAGCAGCCCCTCTGGAGATGTTTATGAGCAGTTCTTC
d_gene: TRBD1; v_gene: TRBV6-5; j_gene: TRBJ1-4; abundance: -; CDR3aa: CASRETGSNEKLFF; CDR3nt: TGTGCCAGCAGGGAGACAGGGTCAAATGAAAAACTGTTTTTT
d_gene: -; v_gene: TRBV28; j_gene: TRBJ2-7; abundance: -; CDR3aa: CAVARGVPYEQYF; CDR3nt: TGTGCCGTCGCCCGCGGGGTGCCATACGAGCAGTACTTC
d_gene: -; v_gene: TRBV29-1; j_gene: TRBJ1-5; abundance: -; CDR3aa: CSVGGGGNNQPQHF; CDR3nt: TGCAGCGTTGGGGGGGGAGGGAATAATCAGCCCCAGCATTTT
d_gene: TRBD2; v_gene: TRBV25-1; j_gene: TRBJ2-5; abundance: -; CDR3aa: CASRLGGLAGGSETQYF; CDR3nt: TGTGCCAGCAGGCTGGGAGGATTAGCGGGGGGATCGGAGACCCAGTACTTC
d_gene: -; v_gene: TRBV20-1; j_gene: TRBJ2-5; abundance: -; CDR3aa: CSASRDNQETQYF; CDR3nt: TGCAGTGCTAGTAGGGACAACCAAGAGACCCAGTACTTC
d_gene: -; v_gene: TRBV5-1; j_gene: TRBJ1-1; abundance: -; CDR3aa: CASSRREGTEAFF; CDR3nt: TGCGCCAGCAGCCGAAGGGAGGGCACTGAAGCTTTCTTT
d_gene: TRBD1; v_gene: TRBV28; j_gene: TRBJ1-3; abundance: -; CDR3aa: CASSSNRGGENTIYF; CDR3nt: TGTGCCAGCAGTTCGAACAGGGGGGGGGAAAACACCATATATTTT
d_gene: -; v_gene: TRBV6-5; j_gene: TRBJ1-6; abundance: -; CDR3aa: CAPPGNSPLHF; CDR3nt: TGTGCCCCGCCGGGTAATTCACCCCTCCACTTT
d_gene: -; v_gene: TRBV3-1/TRBV3-2; j_gene: TRBJ2-7; abundance: -; CDR3aa: CASSLRLQGGEQYF; CDR3nt: TGTGCCAGCAGCCTAAGACTACAGGGTGGCGAGCAGTACTTC
d_gene: TRBD1; v_gene: TRBV27; j_gene: TRBJ2-7; abundance: -; CDR3aa: CASSTTGAEQYF; CDR3nt: TGTGCCAGCAGTACGACAGGGGCCGAGCAGTACTTC
d_gene: TRBD2; v_gene: TRBV10-3; j_gene: TRBJ2-1; abundance: -; CDR3aa: CASGLAGGSYNEQFF; CDR3nt: TGTGCCTCAGGGCTAGCGGGAGGGTCGTACAATGAGCAGTTCTTC
d_gene: -; v_gene: TRBV7-9; j_gene: TRBJ1-5; abundance: -; CDR3aa: CASSKGRNSNQTQHF; CDR3nt: TGTGCCAGCAGCAAAGGGCGAAATAGCAATCAGACCCAGCATTTT
d_gene: -; v_gene: TRBV28; j_gene: TRBJ2-5; abundance: -; CDR3aa: CASNNHYEETQYF; CDR3nt: TGTGCCAGCAATAACCACTACGAAGAGACCCAGTACTTC
d_gene: -; v_gene: TRBV5-6; j_gene: TRBJ2-5; abundance: -; CDR3aa: CASSLNPRGRETQYF; CDR3nt: TGTGCCAGCAGCTTGAATCCAAGGGGCCGTGAGACCCAGTACTTC
d_gene: -; v_gene: TRBV7-8; j_gene: TRBJ1-2; abundance: -; CDR3aa: CASSLEDSRNYGYTF; CDR3nt: TGTGCCAGCAGCTTAGAGGACAGTAGGAACTATGGCTACACCTTC
d_gene: -; v_gene: TRBV7-6; j_gene: TRBJ1-5; abundance: -; CDR3aa: CASSLGVGSNQPQHF; CDR3nt: TGTGCCAGCAGCTTAGGGGTCGGGTCCAATCAGCCCCAGCATTTT
d_gene: TRBD1; v_gene: TRBV6-4; j_gene: TRBJ1-4; abundance: -; CDR3aa: CASSHTAGTASEKLFF; CDR3nt: TGTGCCAGCAGTCACACAGCCGGGACAGCAAGTGAAAAACTGTTTTTT